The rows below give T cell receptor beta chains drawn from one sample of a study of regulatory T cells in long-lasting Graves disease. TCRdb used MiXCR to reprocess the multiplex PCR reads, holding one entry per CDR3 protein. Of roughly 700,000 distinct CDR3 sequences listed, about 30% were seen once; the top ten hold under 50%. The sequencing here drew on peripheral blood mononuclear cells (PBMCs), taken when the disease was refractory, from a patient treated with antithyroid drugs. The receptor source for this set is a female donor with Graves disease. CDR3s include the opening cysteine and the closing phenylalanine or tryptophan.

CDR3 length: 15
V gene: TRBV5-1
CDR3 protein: CASSADRGTHLGRNF

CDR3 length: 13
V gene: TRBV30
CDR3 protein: CAWSGGINSPLHF

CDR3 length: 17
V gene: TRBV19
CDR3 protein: CASRGGQGIVSNQPQHF

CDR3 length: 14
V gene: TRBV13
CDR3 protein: CASSLDRGLYEQYF

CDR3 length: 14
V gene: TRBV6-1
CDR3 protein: CASSGGTIFSEAFF

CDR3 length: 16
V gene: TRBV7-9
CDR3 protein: CASSSGGFASYNEQFF

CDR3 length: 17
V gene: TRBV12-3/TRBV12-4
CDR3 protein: CASSLVLNSETPYEQYF

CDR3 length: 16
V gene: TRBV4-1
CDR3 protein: CASSRQHVDSSYEQYF

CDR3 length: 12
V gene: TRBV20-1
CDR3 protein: CSARTSPDTQYF

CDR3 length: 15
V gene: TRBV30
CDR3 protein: CAWRNLAAVSYEQYF

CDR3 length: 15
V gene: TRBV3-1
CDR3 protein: CASSQDSGGQETQYF

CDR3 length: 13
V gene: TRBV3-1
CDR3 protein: CASSQGQNTEAFF

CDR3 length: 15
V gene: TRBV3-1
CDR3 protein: CASSQDHRGGTEAFF

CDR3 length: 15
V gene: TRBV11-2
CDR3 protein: CASSLLRLGDNEQFF

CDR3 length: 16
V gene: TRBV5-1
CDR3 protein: CASSLETGQRYNEQFF

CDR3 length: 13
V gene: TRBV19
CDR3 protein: CASSTNHNTEAFF

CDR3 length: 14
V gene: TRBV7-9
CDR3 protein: CASSLAGGPDEQYF

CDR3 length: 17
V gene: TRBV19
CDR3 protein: CASSFFDRANSNQPQHF

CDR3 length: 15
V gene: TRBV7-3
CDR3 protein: CASSLGTSGHNEQFF

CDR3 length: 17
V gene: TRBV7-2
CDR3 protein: CASSLQGQGLGNYGYTF

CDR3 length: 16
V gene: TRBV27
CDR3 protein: CASIRKTGTGPYEQYF

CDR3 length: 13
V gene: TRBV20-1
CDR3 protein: CSARRTSGETQYF

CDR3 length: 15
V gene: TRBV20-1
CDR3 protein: CSARDQRGSSYEQYF

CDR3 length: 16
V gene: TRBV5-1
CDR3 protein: CASSSRSRRRNTEAFF

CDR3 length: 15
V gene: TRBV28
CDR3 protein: CASSPGTAATQPQHF

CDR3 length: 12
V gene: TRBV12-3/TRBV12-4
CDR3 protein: CASGDSPNTIYF

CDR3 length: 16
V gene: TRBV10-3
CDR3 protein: CAISESGRGPRAEAFF

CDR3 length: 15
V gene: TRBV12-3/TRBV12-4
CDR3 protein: CASTPGGGGGETQYF

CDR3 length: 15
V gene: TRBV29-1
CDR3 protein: CSAAANRGSNEKLFF

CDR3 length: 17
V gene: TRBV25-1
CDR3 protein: CASSALNAGTGVYGYTF

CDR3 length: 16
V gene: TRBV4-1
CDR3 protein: CASSARGQELQETQYF

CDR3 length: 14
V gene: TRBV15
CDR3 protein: CATSRVRNTGELFF

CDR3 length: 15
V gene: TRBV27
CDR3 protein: CASTLDRGAGNTIYF

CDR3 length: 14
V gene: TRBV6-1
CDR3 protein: CASIRGLGNQPQHF

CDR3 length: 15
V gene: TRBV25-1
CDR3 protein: CASSEEGLLNTEAFF

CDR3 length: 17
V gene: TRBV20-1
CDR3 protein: CSARDRHRGSSNQPQHF